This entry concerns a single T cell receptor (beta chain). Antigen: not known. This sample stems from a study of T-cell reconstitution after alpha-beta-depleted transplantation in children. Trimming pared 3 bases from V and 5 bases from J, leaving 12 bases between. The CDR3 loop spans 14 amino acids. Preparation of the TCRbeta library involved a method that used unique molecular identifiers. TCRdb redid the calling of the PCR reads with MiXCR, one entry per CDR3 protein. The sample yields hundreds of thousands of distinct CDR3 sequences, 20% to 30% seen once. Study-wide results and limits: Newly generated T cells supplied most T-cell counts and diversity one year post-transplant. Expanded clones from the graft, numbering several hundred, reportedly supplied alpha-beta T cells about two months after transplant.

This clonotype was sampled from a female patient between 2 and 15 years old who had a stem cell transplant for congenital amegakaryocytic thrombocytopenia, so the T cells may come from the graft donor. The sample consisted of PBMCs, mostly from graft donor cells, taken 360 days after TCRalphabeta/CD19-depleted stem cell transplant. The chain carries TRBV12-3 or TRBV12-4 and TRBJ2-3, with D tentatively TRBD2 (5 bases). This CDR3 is CASSFEGSGDTQYF. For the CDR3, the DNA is TGTGCCAGCAGTTTCGAAGGAAGCGGAGATACGCAGTATTTT.